This paragraph covers one T cell receptor (beta chain) sequence. The target antigen is unknown. The CDR3 extends over 15 amino acids. CDR1 is MNHEY, CDR2 SMNVEV, per germline (reference sequence). V was cut by 6 bases and J by 0 bases, with 14 bases left in between. The record originates from a study of cytomegalovirus exposure and HLA in healthy donors. Study conclusions and caveats: After further analysis at a later stage, 16,951 TCR beta sequences were associated with HLA alleles at 0.05 false discovery rate.

It was with 60 Vbeta and 13 Jbeta primers that the PCR ran. Data came from immunoSEQ multiplex PCR; TCRdb stores just in-frame clones and leaves some out. The sample records 150,000 to 200,000 clones, about three quarters being singletons. V and J are TRBV27 and TRBJ1-1, with a tentative D call TRBD1 (6 bases). This TCR came from a man aged 45 to 65 in good health and CMV-seropositive. The sequencing input was PBMCs. For the CDR3, the DNA is TGTGCCAGCAGGATTAAAGACAGGTTGAACACTGAAGCTTTCTTT. Protein product: CASRIKDRLNTEAFF.